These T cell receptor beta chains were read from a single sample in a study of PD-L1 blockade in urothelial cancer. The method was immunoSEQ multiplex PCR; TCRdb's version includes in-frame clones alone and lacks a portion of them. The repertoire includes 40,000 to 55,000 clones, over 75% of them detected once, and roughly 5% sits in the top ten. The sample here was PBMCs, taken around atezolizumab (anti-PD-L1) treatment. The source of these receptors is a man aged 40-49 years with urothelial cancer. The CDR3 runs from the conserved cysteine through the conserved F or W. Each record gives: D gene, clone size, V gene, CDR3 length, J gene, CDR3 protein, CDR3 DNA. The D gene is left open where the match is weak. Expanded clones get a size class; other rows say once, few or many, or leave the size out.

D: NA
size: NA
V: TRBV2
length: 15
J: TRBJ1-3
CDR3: CASSANSGGGNTIYF
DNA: TGTGCCAGCAGCGCGAACTCGGGTGGTGGAAACACCATATATTTT

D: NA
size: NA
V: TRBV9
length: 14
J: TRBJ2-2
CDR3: CASSLSAAAGELFF
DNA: TGTGCCAGCAGCTTGTCGGCAGCGGCCGGGGAGCTGTTTTTT

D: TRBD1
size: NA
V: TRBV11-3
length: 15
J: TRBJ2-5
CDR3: CASSLGAGGLETQYF
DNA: TGTGCCAGCAGCTTAGGGGCAGGGGGTTTGGAGACCCAGTACTTC

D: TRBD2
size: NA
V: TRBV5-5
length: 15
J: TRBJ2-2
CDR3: CASHLAGAVTGELFF
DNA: TGTGCCAGCCATCTAGCGGGAGCTGTGACCGGGGAGCTGTTTTTT

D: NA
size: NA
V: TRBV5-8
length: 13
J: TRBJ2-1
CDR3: CASSQGPYNEQFF
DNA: TGTGCCAGCAGCCAGGGTCCTTACAATGAGCAGTTCTTC

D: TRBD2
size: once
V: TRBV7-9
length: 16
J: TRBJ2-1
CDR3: CASSLGAGEFFDEQFF
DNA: TGTGCCAGCAGCTTAGGAGCGGGAGAATTCTTCGATGAGCAGTTCTTC

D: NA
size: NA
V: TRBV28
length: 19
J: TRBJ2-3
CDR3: CASSLIPHVTGQLTDTQYF
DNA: TGTGCCAGCAGCCTTATCCCGCATGTGACGGGACAACTCACAGATACGCAGTATTTT

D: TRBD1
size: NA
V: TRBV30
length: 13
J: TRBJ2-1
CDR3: CAWSTGQYNEQFF
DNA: TGTGCCTGGAGTACGGGACAGTACAATGAGCAGTTCTTC

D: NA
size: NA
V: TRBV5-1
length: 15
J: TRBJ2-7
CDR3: CASSLEASEAYEQYF
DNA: TGCGCCAGCAGCTTGGAAGCTAGCGAGGCCTACGAGCAGTACTTC

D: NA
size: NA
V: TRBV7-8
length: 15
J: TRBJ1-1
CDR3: CASSRPKGGGTEAFF
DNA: TGTGCCAGCAGCCGTCCGAAAGGGGGAGGGACTGAAGCTTTCTTT

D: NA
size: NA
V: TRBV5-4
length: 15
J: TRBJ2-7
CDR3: CASSDTGTRRYEQYF
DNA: TGTGCCAGCAGCGACACCGGGACACGGCGATACGAGCAGTACTTC

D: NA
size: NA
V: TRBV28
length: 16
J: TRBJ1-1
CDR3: CASSLSLIEVGTEAFF
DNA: TGTGCCAGCAGTTTATCCCTCATAGAGGTGGGCACTGAAGCTTTCTTT

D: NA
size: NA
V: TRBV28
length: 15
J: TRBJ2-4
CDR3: CASSFNLAIKNIQYF
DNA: TGTGCCAGCAGTTTTAACCTAGCGATAAAAAACATTCAGTACTTC

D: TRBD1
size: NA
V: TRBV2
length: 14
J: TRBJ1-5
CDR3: CASGGQGPNQPQHF
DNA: TGTGCCAGTGGGGGACAGGGCCCCAATCAGCCCCAGCATTTT

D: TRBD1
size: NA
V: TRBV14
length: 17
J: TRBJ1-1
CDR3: CASSQRDEQGRNTEAFF
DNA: TGTGCCAGCAGCCAAAGGGATGAACAGGGGCGGAACACTGAAGCTTTCTTT

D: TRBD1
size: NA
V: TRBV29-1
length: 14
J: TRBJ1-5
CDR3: CSVVLDRRGQPQHF
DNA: TGCAGCGTCGTGTTGGACAGGAGAGGGCAGCCCCAGCATTTT

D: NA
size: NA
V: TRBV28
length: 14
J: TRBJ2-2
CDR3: CASSSFRRAGELFF
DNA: TGTGCCAGCAGTTCTTTTCGGAGGGCCGGGGAGCTGTTTTTT

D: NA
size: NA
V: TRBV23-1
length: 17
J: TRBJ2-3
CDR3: CASSQSGGTPSTDTQYF
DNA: TGCGCCAGCAGTCAATCCGGGGGGACACCTAGCACAGATACGCAGTATTTT

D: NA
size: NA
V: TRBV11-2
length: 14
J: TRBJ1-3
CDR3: CASNPGGAGNTIYF
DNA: TGTGCCAGCAACCCCGGCGGGGCTGGAAACACCATATATTTT

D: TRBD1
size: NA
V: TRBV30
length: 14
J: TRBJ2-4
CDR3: CAWSAGQAQNIQYF
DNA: TGTGCCTGGAGTGCGGGACAGGCGCAAAACATTCAGTACTTC

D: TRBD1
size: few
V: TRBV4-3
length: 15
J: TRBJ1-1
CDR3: CASSQEGTGGTEAFF
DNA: TGCGCCAGCAGCCAAGAAGGGACAGGGGGCACTGAAGCTTTCTTT

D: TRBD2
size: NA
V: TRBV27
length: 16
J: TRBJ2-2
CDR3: CASSLLAGGGTGELFF
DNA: TGTGCCAGCAGTTTGCTAGCGGGAGGAGGCACCGGGGAGCTGTTTTTT

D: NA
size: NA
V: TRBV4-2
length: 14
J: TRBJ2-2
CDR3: CASSQVISTGELFF
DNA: TGTGCCAGCAGCCAAGTCATCAGCACCGGGGAGCTGTTTTTT

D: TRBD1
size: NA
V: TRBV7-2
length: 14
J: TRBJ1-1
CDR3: CASSSVNRGLGAFF
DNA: TGTGCCAGCAGCTCCGTAAACAGGGGTCTCGGAGCTTTCTTT

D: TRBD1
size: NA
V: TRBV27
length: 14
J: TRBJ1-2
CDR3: CASRSDRGSSGYTF
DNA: TGTGCCAGCAGGTCGGACAGGGGCTCTTCTGGCTACACCTTC

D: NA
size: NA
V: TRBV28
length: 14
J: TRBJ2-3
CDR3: CASTLGGSTDTQYF
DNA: TGTGCCAGCACCCTAGGCGGGAGCACAGATACGCAGTATTTT

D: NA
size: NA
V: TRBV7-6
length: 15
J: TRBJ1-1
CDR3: CASSLKAGRGTEAFF
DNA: TGTGCCAGCAGCCTAAAAGCCGGGCGGGGGACTGAAGCTTTCTTT

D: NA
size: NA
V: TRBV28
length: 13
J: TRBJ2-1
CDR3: CASFRFLDNEQFF
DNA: TGTGCCAGCTTCAGGTTCCTGGACAATGAGCAGTTCTTC

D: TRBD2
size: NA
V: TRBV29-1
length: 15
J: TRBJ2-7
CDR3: CSVLKGSGSSYEQYF
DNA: TGCAGCGTTTTAAAAGGAAGCGGGAGCTCCTACGAGCAGTACTTC

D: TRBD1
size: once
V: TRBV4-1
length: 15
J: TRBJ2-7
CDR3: CASSQDGFRGREQYF
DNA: TGCGCCAGCAGCCAAGATGGCTTCAGGGGGCGGGAGCAGTACTTC

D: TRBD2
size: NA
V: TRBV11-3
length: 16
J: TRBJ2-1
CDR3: CASSLAGGRMGIEQFF
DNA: TGTGCCAGCAGCTTGGCGGGAGGGCGGATGGGCATTGAGCAGTTCTTC

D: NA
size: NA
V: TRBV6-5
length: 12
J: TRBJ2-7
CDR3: CASRDFGGEQYF
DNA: TGTGCCAGCAGGGACTTTGGCGGAGAGCAGTACTTC

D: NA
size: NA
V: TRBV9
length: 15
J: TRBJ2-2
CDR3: CVSSATPGQGGELFF
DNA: TGTGTCAGCAGCGCGACACCGGGACAAGGAGGGGAGCTGTTTTTT

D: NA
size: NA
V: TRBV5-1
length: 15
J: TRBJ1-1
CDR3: CASSLTRGGNTEAFF
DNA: TGCGCCAGCAGCTTGACCAGGGGTGGGAACACTGAAGCTTTCTTT

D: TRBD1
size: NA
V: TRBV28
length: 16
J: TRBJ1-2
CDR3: CASSTGLGTDNYGYTF
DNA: TGTGCCAGCAGTACCGGACTCGGGACAGACAACTATGGCTACACCTTC

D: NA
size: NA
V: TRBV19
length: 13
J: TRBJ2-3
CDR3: CASSIQGSDTQYF
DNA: TGTGCCAGTAGTATCCAGGGGTCGGATACGCAGTATTTT

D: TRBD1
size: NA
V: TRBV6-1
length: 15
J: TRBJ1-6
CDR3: CASSYGTGAKEALHF
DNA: TGTGCCAGCAGCTATGGGACAGGGGCAAAGGAGGCCCTCCACTTT

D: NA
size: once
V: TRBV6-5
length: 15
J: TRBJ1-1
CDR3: CASSYVRGGNTEAFF
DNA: TGTGCCAGCAGTTACGTCCGGGGGGGGAACACTGAAGCTTTCTTT

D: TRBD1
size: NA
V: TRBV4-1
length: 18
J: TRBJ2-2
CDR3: CASSGRAVGQGAAGELFF
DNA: TGCGCCAGCAGCGGGAGAGCCGTAGGCCAGGGGGCAGCCGGGGAGCTGTTTTTT

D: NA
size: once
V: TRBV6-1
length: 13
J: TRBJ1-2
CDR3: CASSPSRDSGYTF
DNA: TGTGCCAGCAGTCCGTCCAGGGATTCCGGCTACACCTTC

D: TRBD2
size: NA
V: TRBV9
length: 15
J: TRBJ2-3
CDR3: CASTVDSGRTDTQYF
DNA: TGTGCCAGCACCGTCGATAGCGGGAGAACAGATACGCAGTATTTT

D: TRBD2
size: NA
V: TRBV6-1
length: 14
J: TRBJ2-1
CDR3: CASSVRLAVNEQFF
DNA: TGTGCCAGCAGTGTCCGACTAGCGGTCAATGAGCAGTTCTTC

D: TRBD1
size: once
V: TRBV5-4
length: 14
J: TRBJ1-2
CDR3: CASKKQGQAYGYTF
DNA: TGTGCCAGCAAAAAACAGGGGCAGGCCTATGGCTACACCTTC

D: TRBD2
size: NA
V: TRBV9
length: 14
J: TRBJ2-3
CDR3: CASSPQAGADTQYF
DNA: TGTGCCAGCAGCCCCCAGGCGGGGGCAGATACGCAGTATTTT

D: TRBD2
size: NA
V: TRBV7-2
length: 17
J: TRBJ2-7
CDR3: CASSFSGTSGSGDEQYF
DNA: TGTGCCAGCAGCTTCTCCGGGACTAGCGGGAGTGGTGACGAGCAGTACTTC

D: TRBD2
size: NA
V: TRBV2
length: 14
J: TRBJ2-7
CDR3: CASKPGLAGYEQYF
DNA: TGTGCCAGCAAACCGGGACTAGCGGGGTACGAGCAGTACTTC

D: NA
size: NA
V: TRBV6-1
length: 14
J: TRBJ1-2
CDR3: CASRPGQTNYGYTF
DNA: TGTGCCAGCCGGCCAGGGCAAACTAACTATGGCTACACCTTC

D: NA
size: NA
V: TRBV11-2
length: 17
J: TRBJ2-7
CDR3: CASSSFTFRVPNYEQYF
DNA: TGTGCCAGCAGCTCCTTCACCTTCCGGGTCCCTAACTACGAGCAGTACTTC

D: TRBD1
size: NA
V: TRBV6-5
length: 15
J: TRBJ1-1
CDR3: CASSRLSQGATEAFF
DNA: TGTGCCAGCAGTCGGCTCTCTCAGGGGGCGACTGAAGCTTTCTTT

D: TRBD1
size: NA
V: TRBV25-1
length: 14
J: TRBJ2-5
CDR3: CASSSTGGQETQYF
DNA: TGTGCCAGCAGTTCAACAGGGGGCCAAGAGACCCAGTACTTC

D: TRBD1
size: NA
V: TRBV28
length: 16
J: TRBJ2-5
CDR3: CASKTIGQGRQETQYF
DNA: TGTGCCAGCAAAACAATCGGACAGGGCAGACAAGAGACCCAGTACTTC

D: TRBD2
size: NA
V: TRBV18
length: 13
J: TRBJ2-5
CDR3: CASSPRGGETQYF
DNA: TGTGCCAGCTCACCACGGGGGGGAGAGACCCAGTACTTC

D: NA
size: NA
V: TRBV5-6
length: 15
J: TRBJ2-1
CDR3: CASSLGAAFHNEQFF
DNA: TGTGCCAGCAGCTTGGGAGCTGCCTTCCACAATGAGCAGTTCTTC

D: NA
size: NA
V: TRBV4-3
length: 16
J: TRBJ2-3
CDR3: CASSQEGEVFRDTQYF
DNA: TGCGCCAGCAGCCAAGAAGGGGAGGTCTTTCGGGATACGCAGTATTTT

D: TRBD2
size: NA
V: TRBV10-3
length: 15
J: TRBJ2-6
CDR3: CATLAGAVGANVLTF
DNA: TGTGCCACCCTAGCGGGAGCGGTTGGGGCCAACGTCCTGACTTTC

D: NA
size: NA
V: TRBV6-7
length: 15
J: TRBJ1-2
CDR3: CASSYSPRGFYGYTF
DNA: TGTGCCAGCAGTTACTCCCCGAGGGGGTTCTATGGCTACACCTTC

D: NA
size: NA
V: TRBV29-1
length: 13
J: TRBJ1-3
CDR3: CSVVMGSGSTIYF
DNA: TGCAGCGTTGTGATGGGCAGTGGGAGCACCATATATTTT

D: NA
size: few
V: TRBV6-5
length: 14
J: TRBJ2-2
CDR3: CASARAGNTGELFF
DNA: TGTGCCAGCGCCAGGGCAGGGAACACCGGGGAGCTGTTTTTT